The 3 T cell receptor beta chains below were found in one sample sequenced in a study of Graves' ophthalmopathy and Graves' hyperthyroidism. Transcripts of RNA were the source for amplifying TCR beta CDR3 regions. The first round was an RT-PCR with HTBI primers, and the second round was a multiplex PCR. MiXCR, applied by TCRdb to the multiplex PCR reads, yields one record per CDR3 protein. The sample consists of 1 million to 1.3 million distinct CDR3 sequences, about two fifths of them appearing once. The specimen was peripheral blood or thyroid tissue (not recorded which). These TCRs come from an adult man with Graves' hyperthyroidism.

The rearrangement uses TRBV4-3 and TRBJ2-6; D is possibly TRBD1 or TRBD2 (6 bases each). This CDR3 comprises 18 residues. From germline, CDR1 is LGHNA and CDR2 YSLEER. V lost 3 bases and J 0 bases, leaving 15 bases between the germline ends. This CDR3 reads CASSHFRGRTSGANVLTF. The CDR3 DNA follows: TGCGCCAGCAGCCATTTCCGGGGGCGTACCTCTGGGGCCAACGTCCTGACTTTC.

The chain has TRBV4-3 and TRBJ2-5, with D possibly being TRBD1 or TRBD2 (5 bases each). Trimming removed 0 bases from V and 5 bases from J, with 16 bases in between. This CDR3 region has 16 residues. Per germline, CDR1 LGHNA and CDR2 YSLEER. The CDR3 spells CASSQDFRGRSETQYF. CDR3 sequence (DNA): TGCGCCAGCAGCCAAGATTTCCGGGGACGAAGCGAGACCCAGTACTTC.

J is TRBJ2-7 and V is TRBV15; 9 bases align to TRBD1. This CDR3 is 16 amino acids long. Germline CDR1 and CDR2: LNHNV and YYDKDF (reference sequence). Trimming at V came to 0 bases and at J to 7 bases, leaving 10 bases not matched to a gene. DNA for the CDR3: TGTGCCACCAGCAGAGAGGGACAGGGTTCCTACAATGAGCAGTACTTC. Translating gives CATSREGQGSYNEQYF.